This TCR beta chain was captured in a study of cytomegalovirus exposure and HLA in healthy donors. Study-wide results and limits: In terms of immune exposure information, only CMV serostatus was available.

A remark on this clone: Its target is unknown.

This PCR relied on a set of 60 Vbeta primers and 13 Jbeta primers. Sequenced by immunoSEQ multiplex PCR; TCRdb stores in-frame clones only, minus some. The table lists fewer than 250,000 clones, roughly 77% of them singletons, with about 4.4% in the top ten. In germline, CDR1 is SEHNR, CDR2 FQNEAQ (reference sequence). This CDR3 has 18 amino acids. Trimming at V came to 5 bases and at J to 2 bases, leaving 7 bases not matched to a gene. The sequenced material came from PBMCs. The V call is TRBV7-9, the J call TRBJ2-3; 16 nucleotides align to TRBD2. The receptor was derived from a young man in good health and CMV-seropositive. This CDR3 is CASSAGTSGGANTDTQYF. The CDR3, as DNA: TGTGCCAGCAGCGCCGGGACTAGCGGGGGGGCTAACACAGATACGCAGTATTTT.